This T cell receptor (beta chain) stems from a study of T cell responses to AZD1222 COVID-19 vaccine (dated by TCRdb to the early 2020s). As for the study more broadly: A total of 233 trial participants underwent TCR sequencing, of whom some 210 received two doses of AZD1222 and about 26 received two doses of the MenACWY control vaccine. Enrollment into the trials was organized by age into subgroups of 18-55, 56-69 and 70-plus years, and those subgroups contained roughly 140, 27 and 60 TCR-sequenced participants, respectively.

The CDR3 regions of human TCRbeta chains were analyzed by immunosequencing. The paper's data handling went like this. Repertoire TCRs were matched against a reference library of SARS-CoV-2-specific TCRs generated with the MIRA antigen-specificity platform. Breadth was defined as the fraction of unique TCRs that were SARS-CoV-2-associated, and depth was defined as the fraction of total T cells that were SARS-CoV-2-associated. Using the MIRA data, every spike-specific TCR was mapped to the spike region that the TCR reacted to and assigned to either a CD4 or a CD8 class. Log10-transformed breadth and depth values were compared by one-way ANOVA with Sidak's multiple comparisons tests. As stored in TCRdb, this immuneACCESS dataset retains in-frame rearrangements with V and J assigned. A fraction of the clones does not appear; measured against another copy, unresolved V genes explain less than half of the discrepancy, and the remainder lacks a known reason. D and trimming were read from the DNA, whereas the V and J calls and clone size are those reported in that table. This sample gives 75,000 to 95,000 clones in total; around 84% of them show up just once. 4.5% of the sample rests with the top ten.

The CDR3 runs 14 amino acids, cysteine and phenylalanine included. Only the CDR3 region is kept as DNA, spanning 42 bases read in frame from base 1. V and J are truncated by 2 bases and 0 bases respectively, leaving an intervening sequence of 5 bases. CDR1 and CDR2, per the germline V gene, are MNHNS and SASEGT. What the time point label conveys for this sample: about 28 days (+/-7) after the second vaccine dose. AZD1222 recipients with second doses at about 4 weeks or about 12 weeks were pooled, because spike-specific TCR depth and breadth did not differ between schedules. Vaccinee samples were obtained from the UK trials COV001 and COV002, which included a single-blind randomized controlled phase 2/3 trial of AZD1222 (ChAdOx1 nCoV-19) in healthy adults. For TCRbeta chain sequencing, PBMC samples were collected from trial participants at day 0 and at day 28 after the second dose. Note on this clone: No antigen is known for it. Base qualities are not recorded, but no much larger clone differs from it by a single base.

Overall results and qualifications from the work: In the small 56-69-year group, the increase in depth fell short of significance, most likely because of low power. Participants were mostly white British and included more females than males, and it was suggested by the authors that clonal diversity may have been underestimated. After two AZD1222 doses, both the breadth and the depth of spike-specific TCRs were significantly higher than at day 0 and than in MenACWY recipients. CD4 TCRs associated with the vaccine covered the entire spike protein, and the dominant responses were in regions 160-218 and 743-854. Because no day 14 peak-response samples were available, repertoires were characterized only after the peak T cell response. Conclusions about previously exposed vaccinees are limited because only six or seven AZD1222 recipients were SARS-CoV-2 seropositive at baseline. Reportedly, close to half of the unique spike-specific TCRs recognized epitopes lying outside the regions that are mutated in the B.1.351 and B.1.1.7 variants.

The sequences come from peripheral blood, collected 28 days after the second AZD1222 dose. The sequence was obtained from an adult who received the AZD1222 COVID-19 vaccine. This chain is built from TRBV6-1 and TRBJ1-3, with the D gene too uncertain to name. The nucleotides read TGTGCCAGCAGTGAAACGGCCTCTGGAAACACCATATATTTT. Its coded protein is CASSETASGNTIYF.